These T cell receptor beta chains were read from a single sample in a study of blood T cell repertoires in COVID-19. Only in-frame clones appear in the TCRdb table, and some are missing; sequencing was by immunoSEQ multiplex PCR. Of about 340,000 clones in the sample, roughly 86% were seen once. The sequencing sample was made of peripheral blood. The origin of the receptors is a woman in her 70s with COVID-19, enrolled during active disease. Each CDR3 is given with its conserved first and last residue. Fields, in order: V gene, J gene, clone size, CDR3 protein. Size is stated for part of the rows, as once, few or many counts, or as a class when the clone is expanded.

v_gene: TRBV6-2/TRBV6-3
j_gene: TRBJ1-5
abundance: -
CDR3aa: CASRYGEGNQPQHF

v_gene: TRBV3-1/TRBV3-2
j_gene: TRBJ2-7
abundance: -
CDR3aa: CASSPGQATEQYF

v_gene: TRBV6-1
j_gene: TRBJ2-7
abundance: once
CDR3aa: CASSVAGGGEQYF

v_gene: TRBV19
j_gene: TRBJ1-5
abundance: -
CDR3aa: CASSIQDRGVDQPQHF

v_gene: TRBV19
j_gene: TRBJ2-6
abundance: -
CDR3aa: CASSIRGAGANVLTF

v_gene: TRBV7-8
j_gene: TRBJ2-7
abundance: -
CDR3aa: CASSHLGLGGRADYEQYF

v_gene: TRBV27
j_gene: TRBJ1-1
abundance: -
CDR3aa: CASSLSAGMEAFF

v_gene: TRBV11-2
j_gene: TRBJ2-7
abundance: few
CDR3aa: CASSQTGRYEQYF

v_gene: TRBV7-2
j_gene: TRBJ1-1
abundance: -
CDR3aa: CASSLRQGNTEAFF

v_gene: TRBV5-4
j_gene: TRBJ1-6
abundance: -
CDR3aa: CASSLGGLSYNSPLHF

v_gene: TRBV18
j_gene: TRBJ2-3
abundance: -
CDR3aa: CASRSGGSTDTQYF

v_gene: TRBV7-2
j_gene: TRBJ2-5
abundance: once
CDR3aa: CASSGGEGETQYF

v_gene: TRBV18
j_gene: TRBJ2-3
abundance: -
CDR3aa: CASSWNSGKSTDTQYF

v_gene: TRBV7-2
j_gene: TRBJ2-2
abundance: -
CDR3aa: CASSWRTSGGNTGELFF

v_gene: TRBV4-1
j_gene: TRBJ2-7
abundance: -
CDR3aa: CASSPLTSSREQYF

v_gene: TRBV4-1
j_gene: TRBJ1-5
abundance: -
CDR3aa: CASSLTGTGNQPQHF

v_gene: TRBV5-6
j_gene: TRBJ1-4
abundance: -
CDR3aa: CASSLGGTGWEKLFF

v_gene: TRBV4-3
j_gene: TRBJ1-1
abundance: -
CDR3aa: CASSQDQWRKNTEAFF

v_gene: TRBV29-1
j_gene: TRBJ2-1
abundance: -
CDR3aa: CSVHRVSYNEQFF

v_gene: TRBV30
j_gene: TRBJ1-1
abundance: -
CDR3aa: CAWISGKGKPGTEAFF

v_gene: TRBV7-3
j_gene: TRBJ2-7
abundance: few
CDR3aa: CASSLNRDRVYEQYF

v_gene: TRBV7-2
j_gene: TRBJ1-2
abundance: once
CDR3aa: CASSGTGAPMGYTF

v_gene: TRBV10-1
j_gene: TRBJ2-3
abundance: -
CDR3aa: CASSESGTSGGTSTDTQYF

v_gene: TRBV28
j_gene: TRBJ1-1
abundance: -
CDR3aa: CASSLQTAGNTEAFF

v_gene: TRBV5-1
j_gene: TRBJ2-3
abundance: -
CDR3aa: CASSFGTGGLGSTDTQYF

v_gene: TRBV27
j_gene: TRBJ1-2
abundance: -
CDR3aa: CASRTGAYGYTF

v_gene: TRBV30
j_gene: TRBJ1-3
abundance: few
CDR3aa: CAWSFGSSGNTIYF

v_gene: TRBV7-8
j_gene: TRBJ1-4
abundance: -
CDR3aa: CASSSFLLRDEKLFF

v_gene: TRBV30
j_gene: TRBJ2-7
abundance: -
CDR3aa: CASLRGLSSYEQYF

v_gene: TRBV24-1
j_gene: TRBJ1-2
abundance: -
CDR3aa: CATSDFREGGYTF

v_gene: TRBV7-9
j_gene: TRBJ2-2
abundance: once
CDR3aa: CASSFPGHDTGELFF

v_gene: TRBV12-5
j_gene: TRBJ1-5
abundance: -
CDR3aa: CASGLVLTGSRVQPQHF